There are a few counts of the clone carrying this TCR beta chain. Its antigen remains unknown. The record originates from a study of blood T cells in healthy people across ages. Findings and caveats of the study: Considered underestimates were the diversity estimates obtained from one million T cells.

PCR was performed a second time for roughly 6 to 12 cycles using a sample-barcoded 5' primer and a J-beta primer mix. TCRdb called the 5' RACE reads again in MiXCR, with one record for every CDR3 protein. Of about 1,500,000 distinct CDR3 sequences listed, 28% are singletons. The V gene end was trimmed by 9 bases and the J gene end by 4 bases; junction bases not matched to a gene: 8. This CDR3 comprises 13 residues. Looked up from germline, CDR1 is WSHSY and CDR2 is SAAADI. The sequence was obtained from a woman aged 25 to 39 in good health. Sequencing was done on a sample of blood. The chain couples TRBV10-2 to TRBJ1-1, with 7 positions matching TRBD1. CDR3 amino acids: CASTRDSGTEAFF. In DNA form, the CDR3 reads TGCGCCAGTACCCGGGACAGTGGCACTGAAGCTTTCTTT.